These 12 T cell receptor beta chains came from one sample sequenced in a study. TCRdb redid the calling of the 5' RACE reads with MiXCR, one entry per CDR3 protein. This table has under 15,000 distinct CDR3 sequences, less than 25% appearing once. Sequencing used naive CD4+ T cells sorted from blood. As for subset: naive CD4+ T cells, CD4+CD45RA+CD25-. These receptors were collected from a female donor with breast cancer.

CDR3 sequence: CASSQLAGSLNEQFF. CDR3 DNA sequence: TGTGCCAGCAGCCAACTAGCGGGATCCTTAAATGAGCAGTTCTTC. The chain is built from TRBV7-3 and TRBJ2-1, with 10 bases fitting TRBD2. The CDR3 runs to 15 residues. Germline V CDR1 and CDR2: SGHTA, FQGTGA. Trimming at V came to 5 bases and at J to 7 bases, leaving 8 bases not matched to a gene.

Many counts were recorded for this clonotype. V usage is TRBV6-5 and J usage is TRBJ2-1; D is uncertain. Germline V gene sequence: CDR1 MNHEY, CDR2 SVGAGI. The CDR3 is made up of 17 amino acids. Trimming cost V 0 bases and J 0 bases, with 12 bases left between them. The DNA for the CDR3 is TGTGCCAGCAGTTACTCCCTACACTTAAGCTCCTACAATGAGCAGTTCTTC. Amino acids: CASSYSLHLSSYNEQFF.

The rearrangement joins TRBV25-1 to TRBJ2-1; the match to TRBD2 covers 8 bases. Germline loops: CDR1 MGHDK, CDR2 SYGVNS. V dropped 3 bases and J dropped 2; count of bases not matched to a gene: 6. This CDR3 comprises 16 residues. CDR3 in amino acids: CASSDLVAGTYNEQFF. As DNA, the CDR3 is TGTGCCAGCAGTGATTTAGTAGCGGGGACCTACAATGAGCAGTTCTTC.

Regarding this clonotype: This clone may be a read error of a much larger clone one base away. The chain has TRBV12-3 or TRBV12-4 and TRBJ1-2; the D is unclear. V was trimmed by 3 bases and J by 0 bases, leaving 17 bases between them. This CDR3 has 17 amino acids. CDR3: CASSFRMTTTSNYGYTF. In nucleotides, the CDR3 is TGTGCCAGCAGTTTTCGCATGACAACGACTTCTAACTATGGCTACACCTTC.

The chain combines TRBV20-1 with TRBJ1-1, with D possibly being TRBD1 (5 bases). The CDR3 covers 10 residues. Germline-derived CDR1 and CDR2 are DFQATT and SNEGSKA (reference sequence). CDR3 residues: CSAPHGGAFF. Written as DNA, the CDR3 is TGCAGCGCTCCCCACGGGGGAGCTTTCTTT.

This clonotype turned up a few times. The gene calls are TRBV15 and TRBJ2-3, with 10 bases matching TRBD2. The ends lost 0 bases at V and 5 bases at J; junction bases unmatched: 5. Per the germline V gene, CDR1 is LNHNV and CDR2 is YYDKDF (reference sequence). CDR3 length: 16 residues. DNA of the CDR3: TGTGCCACCAGCAGAGATCAAGCGGGGGGGGGAGATACGCAGTATTTT. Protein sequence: CATSRDQAGGGDTQYF.

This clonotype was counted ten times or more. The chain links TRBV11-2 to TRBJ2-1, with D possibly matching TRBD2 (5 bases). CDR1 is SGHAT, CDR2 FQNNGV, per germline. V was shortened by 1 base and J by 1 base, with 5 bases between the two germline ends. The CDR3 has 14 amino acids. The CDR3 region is CASSLGTSYNEQFF. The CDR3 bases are TGTGCCAGCAGCTTAGGGACTTCCTACAATGAGCAGTTCTTC.

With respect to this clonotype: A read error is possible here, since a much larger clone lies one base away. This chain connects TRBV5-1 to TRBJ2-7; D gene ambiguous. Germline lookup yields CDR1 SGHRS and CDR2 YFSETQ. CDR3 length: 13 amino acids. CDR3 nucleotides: TGCACCAGCAGCTTGCGGTTAGACTACGAGCAGTACTTC. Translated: CTSSLRLDYEQYF.

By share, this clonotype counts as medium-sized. Here the CDR3 DNA reads TGTGCCAGCAGCTCCGAGGCGGTCCTCTACGGAAACACCATATATTTT. It codes for CASSSEAVLYGNTIYF. This sequence joins TRBV5-6 and TRBJ1-3, with D unresolved. This CDR3 has 16 residues. CDR1 is SGHDT and CDR2 is YYEEEE in the germline V gene. Trimming took off 3 bases at V and 4 bases at J, with 17 bases between the two ends.

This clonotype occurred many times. The CDR3 region has the DNA TGTGCCAGCAGCTCCTATATGGGGACTGAGCAGTTCTTC. This encodes CASSSYMGTEQFF. The chain uses TRBV7-3 and TRBJ2-1, with D perhaps assigned TRBD1 or TRBD2 (5 bases each). CDR1 and CDR2 from the germline V gene are SGHTA and FQGTGA. The CDR3 spans 13 residues. V lost 4 bases to trimming and J lost 9 bases, with 13 bases between them.

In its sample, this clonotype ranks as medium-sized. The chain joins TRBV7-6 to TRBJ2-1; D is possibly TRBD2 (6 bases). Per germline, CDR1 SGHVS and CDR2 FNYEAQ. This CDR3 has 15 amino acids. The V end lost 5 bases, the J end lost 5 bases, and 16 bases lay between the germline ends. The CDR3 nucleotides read TGTGCCAGCAGCCTTTTTCTTAGCGGAAACAATGAGCAGTTCTTC. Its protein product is CASSLFLSGNNEQFF.

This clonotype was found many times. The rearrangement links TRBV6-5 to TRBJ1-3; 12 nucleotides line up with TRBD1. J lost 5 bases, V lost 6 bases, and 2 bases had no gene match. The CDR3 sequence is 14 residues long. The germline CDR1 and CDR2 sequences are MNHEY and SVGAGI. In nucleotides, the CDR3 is TGTGCCAGCAGGGGACAGGGGGCGAGAAACACCATATATTTT. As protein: CASRGQGARNTIYF.